One TCR beta chain is described in this entry. Its antigen remains unknown. The CDR3 runs to 14 residues. Deletions cut 8 bases from V and 0 bases from J, with 12 bases between. CDR1 and CDR2 (germline): SNHLY, FYNNEI. This specimen comes from a study of shared clonotypes between healthy human individuals. Looking at the study overall: CD4 naive and CD4 memory each took three plates per donor, while CD8 naive took two and CD8 memory one. Study-level results: It was only blood that was sampled, and tissue repertoires likely differ.

Only in-frame clones appear in the TCRdb table, and some are missing; sequencing was by immunoSEQ multiplex PCR. The sample includes some 1 million clones, about 76% of them seen just once. V gene TRBV2 combines with J gene TRBJ2-3; D is undetermined. The sequencing sample was made of memory CD4+ T cells sorted from blood. Subset specified: CD45RA-negative fraction. The sequence was obtained from a man between 18 and 29 years old in good health. CDR3 protein: CASSGGVSTDTQYF. Here the CDR3 DNA reads TGTGCCAGCTCAGGTGGGGTTAGCACAGATACGCAGTATTTT.